A single sample gave rise to the 31 T cell receptor beta chains below, sequenced in a study of cytomegalovirus exposure and HLA in healthy donors. Both 60 Vbeta primers and 13 Jbeta primers went into the PCR. Profiled with immunoSEQ multiplex PCR; TCRdb holds only in-frame clones, not every one. The repertoire holds approximately 100,000 clones, with over 65% as singletons. The sequencing input was PBMCs. Receptor source: a man aged 60 to 69 in good health and CMV-seropositive.

The chain links TRBV11-2 to TRBJ1-5; 7 nucleotides line up with TRBD1. V lost 5 bases, J lost 5 bases, and 15 bases stayed unmatched. CDR1 is SGHAT and CDR2 is FQNNGV in the germline V gene. The CDR3 covers 17 residues. DNA for the CDR3: TGTGCCAGCAGCCCCCGAATCGACAGGGTTAGGGATCAGCCCCAGCATTTT. It specifies CASSPRIDRVRDQPQHF. Using reference TRBV11-2 and TRBJ1-5 for the parts outside the CDR3, the full variable domain is EAGVAQSPRYKIIEKRQSVAFWCNPISGHATLYWYQQILGQGPKLLIQFQNNGVVDDSQLPKDRFSAERLKGVDSTLKIQPAKLEDSAVYLCASSPRIDRVRDQPQHFGDGTRLSIL.

V gene TRBV18 combines with J gene TRBJ2-7, with D perhaps TRBD2 (7 bases). Trimming left V 2 bases short and J 3 bases short, with 14 bases between. The CDR3 totals 15 residues. Germline CDR1 and CDR2: KGHSH and LQKENI. DNA for the CDR3: TGTGCCAGCTCACCATCGGGGGGCACGAACTACGAGCAGTACTTC. Translating gives CASSPSGGTNYEQYF.

The genes are TRBV4-2 and TRBJ2-2; 8 bases line up with TRBD2. Germline V gene lookup returns CDR1 LGHNA and CDR2 YNFKEQ. The CDR3 runs to 18 residues. V trimming: 0 bases; J trimming: 2 bases; junction bases outside the gene matches: 8. The CDR3 spells CASSQDSAGTSNTGELFF. Here the CDR3 DNA reads TGTGCCAGCAGCCAAGATTCCGCCGGGACTAGTAACACCGGGGAGCTGTTTTTT.

This sequence joins TRBV5-4 and TRBJ1-6; D is possibly TRBD1 (5 bases). The germline V gene has CDR1 SGHNT and CDR2 YYREEE (reference sequence). The CDR3 is 18 residues long. Between the trimmed V and J ends, which lost 4 bases and 0 bases, there was a span of 17 bases. CDR3 nucleotides: TGTGCCAGCAGCGCGGCCAATGCTGGGGCCTCCTATAATTCACCCCTCCACTTT. Its protein product is CASSAANAGASYNSPLHF. The whole variable domain, remainder taken from reference TRBV5-4 and TRBJ1-6, is ETGVTQSPTHLIKTRGQQVTLRCSSQSGHNTVSWYQQALGQGPQFIFQYYREEENGRGNFPPRFSGLQFPNYSSELNVNALELDDSALYLCASSAANAGASYNSPLHFGNGTRLTVT.

J is TRBJ2-5 and V is TRBV10-2; TRBD2 matches at 7 bases. The assigned J gene may be wrong: the sequence end matches TRBJ2-7 better. Germline V gene sequence: CDR1 WSHSY, CDR2 SAAADI. CDR3 size: 13 residues. CDR3 coding DNA: TGCGCCAGCAGTGACGCGGGGGACTACGAGCAGTACTTC. Encoded protein: CASSDAGDYEQYF.

The V and J genes are TRBV27 and TRBJ2-6; D possibly corresponds to TRBD1 (6 bases). V was trimmed by 8 bases and J by 0 bases, leaving 17 bases between them. Germline CDR1 and CDR2: MNHEY and SMNVEV (reference sequence). The CDR3 covers 17 residues. The CDR3 protein is CASGILTGYSGANVLTF. The CDR3 DNA sequence: TGTGCCAGCGGCATACTGACAGGTTACTCTGGGGCCAACGTCCTGACTTTC.

The CDR3 bases are TGTGCTAGTGGCCCGAGGGAGACCCAGTACTTC. Translated: CASGPRETQYF. The chain combines TRBV12-5 with TRBJ2-5; D remains ambiguous. CDR3 size: 11 residues. Germline V lookup: CDR1 LGHNT, CDR2 FRNRAP. Trimming removed 6 bases from V and 5 bases from J, with 7 bases in between.

In DNA form, the CDR3 reads TGCGCCAGCAGCGAAAGAATGGGACAGGGGATGAACACTGAAGCTTTCTTT. Translated: CASSERMGQGMNTEAFF. V usage is TRBV10-2 and J usage is TRBJ1-1, with 10 bases matching TRBD1. Germline V gene data show CDR1 as WSHSY and CDR2 as SAAADI. The junction had 10 bases not matched to a gene; V was cut back by 6 bases and J by 0 bases. CDR3 length equals 17 residues.

This rearrangement joins TRBV27 to TRBJ1-2; 7 bases are shared with TRBD1. This CDR3 region has 15 residues. V gave up 2 bases and J gave up 5 bases; unmatched junction bases: 8. Germline CDR1 reads MNHEY; CDR2 reads SMNVEV (reference sequence). This CDR3 reads CASSLQKGAVYGYTF. In DNA form, the CDR3 reads TGTGCCAGCAGTTTACAAAAGGGGGCCGTTTATGGCTACACCTTC.

The V call is TRBV6-5, the J call TRBJ2-5, with D maybe TRBD2 (7 bases). The length of the CDR3 is 14 residues. V was cut by 5 bases and J by 6 bases, with 16 bases left in between. The germline gives CDR1 MNHEY, CDR2 SVGAGI. CDR3 loop: CASSAPKGGQTQYF. The CDR3 bases are TGTGCCAGCAGTGCCCCCAAGGGGGGGCAGACCCAGTACTTC.

V usage is TRBV5-1 and J usage is TRBJ1-6; TRBD1 aligns across 8 bases. CDR1 SGHRS and CDR2 YFSETQ come from the germline V gene. The CDR3 runs 15 residues. Trimming removed 2 bases from V and 7 bases from J; junction bases left unmatched: 5. The CDR3 DNA sequence: TGCGCCAGCAGCTTTGGGCAGGGGGCAAATTCACCCCTCCACTTT. It is translated as CASSFGQGANSPLHF.

The V call is TRBV4-3, the J call TRBJ2-7; TRBD1 is a possible D gene (5 bases). Germline V gene sequence: CDR1 LGHNA, CDR2 YSLEER. This CDR3 region has 17 residues. V lost 0 bases and J lost 0, with 15 bases in between. The CDR3 DNA follows: TGCGCCAGCAGCCAAGATTGGAAAGGGGTTAGCTCCTACGAGCAGTACTTC. It yields the protein CASSQDWKGVSSYEQYF.

V usage is TRBV5-6 and J usage is TRBJ2-5, with a possible D match to TRBD2 (6 bases). TRBJ2-7 explains the end of the DNA better; the J call may be wrong. The CDR3 is 14 amino acids. Per germline, CDR1 SGHDT and CDR2 YYEEEE. Here the CDR3 DNA reads TGTGCCAGCAGGTCCCGGGGGAGTCGGTACGAGCAGTACTTC. Amino acid sequence: CASRSRGSRYEQYF.

This chain joins TRBV4-3 and TRBJ2-7, with D tentatively TRBD1 (6 bases). V was cut by 2 bases and J by 1 base, with 12 bases left in between. Per the germline V gene, CDR1 is LGHNA and CDR2 is YSLEER. CDR3 length: 15 amino acids. CDR3 in amino acids: CASSQLRDTSYEQYF. The CDR3 DNA sequence: TGCGCCAGCAGCCAATTGAGGGACACATCCTACGAGCAGTACTTC.

The J gene is TRBJ1-1, the V gene TRBV29-1; D might be TRBD1 (6 bases). Germline V gives CDR1 SQVTM, CDR2 ANQGSEA. Trimming shortened V by 4 bases and J by 4 bases, and 7 bases separated the two germline ends. This CDR3 spans 11 amino acids. The CDR3 DNA sequence: TGCAGCGTTGCCAGGGGCACTGAAGCTTTCTTT. As protein: CSVARGTEAFF.

This rearrangement joins TRBV9 to TRBJ1-2; D unclear. CDR1 and CDR2 (germline): SGDLS, YYNGEE. The V end was cut by 4 bases, the J end by 9 bases, with 4 bases between. This CDR3 contains 9 residues. The CDR3 DNA is TGTGCCAGCAGCCCCAGCTACACCTTC. It yields the protein CASSPSYTF. The whole variable domain, filled in from reference TRBV9 and TRBJ1-2, reads DSGVTQTPKHLITATGQRVTLRCSPRSGDLSVYWYQQSLDQGLQFLIQYYNGEERAKGNILERFSAQQFPDLHSELNLSSLELGDSALYFCASSPSYTFGSGTRLTVV.

The genes are TRBV30 and TRBJ2-1; TRBD2 matches 8 bases. The CDR3 totals 14 residues. The germline V gene has CDR1 GTSNPN and CDR2 SVGIG (reference sequence). J was trimmed by 7 bases and V by 3 bases; bases with no gene match: 8. CDR3 DNA: TGTGCCTGGAGCCACGGCGGGGGGTTGAATGAGCAGTTCTTC. It specifies CAWSHGGGLNEQFF.

This clone was seen just once. V usage is TRBV5-1 and J usage is TRBJ2-7; no firm D call. The CDR3 has 16 residues. Germline CDR1 and CDR2: SGHRS and YFSETQ. Trimming cost V 0 bases and J 0 bases, with 13 bases left between them. In DNA form, the CDR3 reads TGCGCCAGCAGCTTGGCCTCAGGTCCGAGCTCCTACGAGCAGTACTTC. Its protein is CASSLASGPSSYEQYF.

The genes are TRBV16 and TRBJ1-5, with D uncertain. CDR3 length equals 15 residues. Germline values: CDR1 KGHSY, CDR2 FQNENV. V was cut by 2 bases and J by 2 bases, with 10 bases left in between. The chain's CDR3 is CASSQIRQGNQPQHF. The CDR3 DNA is TGTGCCAGCAGCCAAATCCGCCAGGGCAATCAGCCCCAGCATTTT.

This rearrangement joins TRBV30 to TRBJ2-5; 7 nucleotides agree with TRBD1. The V gene's germline CDR1 is GTSNPN and CDR2 SVGIG (reference sequence). The trim removed 1 base at V and 4 bases at J, leaving 0 bases unmatched. The CDR3 is 12 residues long. The CDR3 reads CAWSAGGETQYF. The CDR3 DNA sequence: TGTGCCTGGAGTGCAGGGGGAGAGACCCAGTACTTC.

V and J are TRBV29-1 and TRBJ2-1; 8 bases align to TRBD1. This CDR3 comprises 16 residues. Germline lookup yields CDR1 SQVTM and CDR2 ANQGSEA. V trimming: 6 bases; J trimming: 4 bases; junction bases outside the gene matches: 14. The CDR3 loop is CSVNLPGTGSYNEQFF. Here the CDR3 DNA reads TGCAGCGTAAACCTTCCCGGGACAGGATCTTACAATGAGCAGTTCTTC.

The chain joins TRBV19 to TRBJ2-5; weak D call: TRBD1 (6 bases). Germline V gene data show CDR1 as LNHDA and CDR2 as SQIVND (reference sequence). The CDR3 runs 16 residues. Trimming left V 0 bases short and J 4 bases short, with 15 bases between. CDR3 protein: CASSIDSGARVETQYF. The CDR3 DNA reads TGTGCCAGTAGTATAGATTCAGGGGCCAGGGTAGAGACCCAGTACTTC.

This rearrangement joins TRBV7-3 to TRBJ1-4; maybe TRBD1 (6 bases). Germline V CDR1 and CDR2: SGHTA, FQGTGA. Trimming removed 9 bases at V and 5 bases at J, with 19 bases between. The length of the CDR3 is 15 residues. This chain's CDR3 is CARPRSPGENEKLFF. The CDR3 nucleotides read TGTGCCAGACCCAGGTCCCCAGGGGAGAATGAAAAACTGTTTTTT.

To note about this clone: One junction end does not reproduce the germline sequence, and a read error may be involved. This chain links TRBV7-9 with TRBJ2-5, with D perhaps TRBD2 (5 bases). The germline V gene encodes CDR1 SEHNR and CDR2 FQNEAQ (reference sequence). The CDR3 totals 13 residues. CDR3 protein: CSSSLGLWETQYF. The CDR3, as DNA: TGTTCCAGCAGCTTAGGACTCTGGGAGACCCAGTACTTC.

The rearrangement links TRBV18 to TRBJ2-1; 9 bases match TRBD2. The CDR3 loop spans 20 amino acids. Germline-derived CDR1 and CDR2 are KGHSH and LQKENI. J lost 0 bases, V lost 1 base, and 13 bases had no gene match. Here the CDR3 reads CASSPLVGSGGTSSYNEQFF. As DNA, the CDR3 is TGTGCCAGCTCACCACTTGTTGGTAGCGGGGGAACGAGCTCCTACAATGAGCAGTTCTTC.

This chain uses TRBV6-1 with TRBJ1-5, with 7 bases identical to TRBD1. In germline, CDR1 is MNHNS, CDR2 SASEGT. This CDR3 contains 15 residues. With 7 bases clipped from V and 2 bases from J, the junction kept 8 bases outside the gene matches. The chain's CDR3 is CASKMGQPGNQPQHF. For the CDR3, the DNA is TGTGCCAGCAAAATGGGACAGCCTGGCAATCAGCCCCAGCATTTT.

V gene TRBV30 combines with J gene TRBJ2-5; 9 bases agree with TRBD1. Trimming took 0 bases from V and 11 from J; bases not matched to a gene: 10. This CDR3 has 14 amino acids. Germline CDR1 GTSNPN, CDR2 SVGIG (reference sequence). Here the CDR3 reads CAWSVDRGIARQYF. CDR3 sequence (DNA): TGTGCCTGGAGTGTGGACAGGGGTATTGCAAGGCAGTACTTC.

The J gene is TRBJ1-3, the V gene TRBV7-3, with 11 bases identical to TRBD1. The CDR3 is 21 residues long. The germline V gene encodes CDR1 SGHTA and CDR2 FQGTGA. After removal of 2 bases from V and 1 base from J, the junction contained 16 bases not matched to a gene. The DNA of the CDR3 is TGTGCCAGCAGCTTAGAGCCGAGGACAGGGGGCAAAATGATATCTGGAAACACCATATATTTT. Protein sequence: CASSLEPRTGGKMISGNTIYF. The entire variable domain, with the rest obtained from reference TRBV7-3 and TRBJ1-3, is as follows: GAGVSQTPSNKVTEKGKYVELRCDPISGHTALYWYRQSLGQGPEFLIYFQGTGAADDSGLPNDRFFAVRPEGSVSTLKIQRTERGDSAVYLCASSLEPRTGGKMISGNTIYFGEGSWLTVV.

V and J are TRBV13 and TRBJ2-5; 12 positions match TRBD2. Germline V gene sequence: CDR1 PRHDT, CDR2 FYEKMQ (reference sequence). The V and J ends lost 4 bases and 8 bases, in that order; junction bases with no gene match: 8. CDR3 length: 15 amino acids. The CDR3 region is CASSSTSGGSGTQYF. The CDR3 region has the DNA TGTGCCAGCAGCTCGACTAGCGGGGGCTCGGGTACCCAGTACTTC.

This clone has a single count. The rearrangement joins TRBV27 to TRBJ2-2; D is uncertain. Germline CDR1 reads MNHEY; CDR2 reads SMNVEV (reference sequence). V was trimmed by 7 bases and J by 1 base, leaving 7 bases between them. The CDR3 length is 13 residues. The CDR3 reads CASTPVNTGELFF. CDR3 sequence (DNA): TGTGCCAGCACACCAGTGAACACCGGGGAGCTGTTTTTT.

In DNA, the CDR3 is TGTGCCAGCAGAGGCCCCGGGACAGGTTCCTACGAGCAGTACTTC. Translated: CASRGPGTGSYEQYF. V gene TRBV2 combines with J gene TRBJ2-7, with 8 nucleotides matching TRBD1. V lost 6 bases and J lost 1; bases outside the gene matches: 8. The germline CDR1 and CDR2 sequences are SNHLY and FYNNEI. The CDR3 has 15 residues.